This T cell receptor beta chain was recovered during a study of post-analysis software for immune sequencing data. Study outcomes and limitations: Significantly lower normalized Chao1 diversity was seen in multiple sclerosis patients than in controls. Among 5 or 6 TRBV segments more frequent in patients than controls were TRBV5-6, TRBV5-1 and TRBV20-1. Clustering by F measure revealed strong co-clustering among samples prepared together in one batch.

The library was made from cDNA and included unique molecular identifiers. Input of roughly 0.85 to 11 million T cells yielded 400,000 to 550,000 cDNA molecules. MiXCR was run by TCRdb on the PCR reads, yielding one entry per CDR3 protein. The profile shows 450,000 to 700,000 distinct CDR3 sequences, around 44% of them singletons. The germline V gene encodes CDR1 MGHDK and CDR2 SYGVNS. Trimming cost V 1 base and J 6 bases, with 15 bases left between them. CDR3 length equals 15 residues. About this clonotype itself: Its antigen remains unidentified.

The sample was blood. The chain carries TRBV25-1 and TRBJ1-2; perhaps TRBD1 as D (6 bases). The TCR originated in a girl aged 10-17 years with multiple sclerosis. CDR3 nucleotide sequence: TGTGCCAGCAGTGAATTTGACAGGCCGGTCGATGGCTACACCTTC. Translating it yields CASSEFDRPVDGYTF.